This T cell receptor (beta chain) was documented in a study of T cells in Graves' hyperthyroidism and ophthalmopathy. For the study at large: Peripheral blood was acquired at first diagnosis, ahead of any therapy whatsoever.

This clonotype was counted at least ten times. Its antigen is not identified. Amplified TCR beta CDR3 regions came from RNA transcripts. Initially, a first-round RT-PCR of the TCR CDR3 employed the HTBI primer set. Using its own MiXCR run on the multiplex PCR reads, TCRdb lists one record per CDR3 protein. The sample has about 420,000 distinct CDR3 sequences, roughly an eighth seen once. Stability of Graves' hyperthyroidism was defined as absent ophthalmopathy progression within 18 months. General study results and limits: Blood also held most thyroid clonotypes expanded beyond 0.001.

Sequences were obtained from blood. This receptor was taken from a woman between 18 and 30 years old with Graves' hyperthyroidism.

For the CDR3, the DNA is TGTGCCAGCAGGCCGCTCGGTCACCTATCGGAGAGAACCTACGAGCAGTACTTC. Protein sequence: CASRPLGHLSERTYEQYF. This rearrangement joins TRBV11-2 to TRBJ2-7; D unclear. The V end lost 6 bases, the J end lost 2 bases, and 26 bases lay between the germline ends. CDR3 length: 18 amino acids. CDR1 and CDR2 (germline): SGHAT, FQNNGV.